One and the same sample provided the 16 T cell receptor beta chains below, sequenced in a study of cytomegalovirus exposure and HLA in healthy donors. Primers for the PCR totalled 60 Vbeta and 13 Jbeta. Here immunoSEQ multiplex PCR was the method, and the copy in TCRdb shows in-frame clones only, minus some. The sample has about 97,000 clones, roughly 73% seen once; the top ten hold more than 3%. The sample consisted of PBMCs. The receptors here all came from a man aged 40-49 years in good health and CMV-seronegative.

This clone is labeled medium-sized. This chain connects TRBV5-1 to TRBJ1-3, with D maybe TRBD1 (5 bases). This CDR3 is 15 amino acids long. Trimming cost V 7 bases and J 4 bases, with 18 bases left between them. Germline CDR1 is SGHRS and CDR2 is YFSETQ. CDR3 bases: TGCGCCAGCTCAATTGGGAGGGGAGCAGGAAACACCATATATTTT. The encoded protein is CASSIGRGAGNTIYF.

V is TRBV19 and J is TRBJ2-1; 7 positions agree with TRBD2. Per germline, CDR1 LNHDA and CDR2 SQIVND (reference sequence). V was clipped by 3 bases and J by 7 bases; unmatched bases: 9. This CDR3 is built from 15 residues. The CDR3 region has the DNA TGTGCCAGTAGTATTCTAGCGGTGCGGTCAAATGAGCAGTTCTTC. As protein: CASSILAVRSNEQFF.

This clone has only a few counts. This chain's CDR3 is CASSIGTSGGDTQYF. The CDR3 DNA is TGCGCCAGCAGCATCGGGACTAGCGGGGGAGATACGCAGTATTTT. The V gene is TRBV5-1, the J gene TRBJ2-3, with TRBD2 identical over 14 bases. The CDR3 length is 15 residues. With V trimmed by 4 bases and J by 5 bases, 3 bases remained unmatched. The germline CDR1 and CDR2 sequences are SGHRS and YFSETQ.

The CDR3 nucleotides are TGTGCCAGCAGTCAACCAGAAACAGATACGCAGTATTTT. It yields the protein CASSQPETDTQYF. The V call is TRBV27, the J call TRBJ2-3; D uncertain. The ends were cut back, 5 bases at V and 3 bases at J, with 9 bases in the middle. CDR3 length: 13 residues. CDR1 and CDR2 from the germline V gene are MNHEY and SMNVEV (reference sequence).

J is TRBJ1-2 and V is TRBV4-1, with no clear D. The CDR3 totals 14 residues. V was pared by 0 bases and J by 8 bases, with 13 bases between. Germline lookup yields CDR1 MGHRA and CDR2 YSYEKL. In DNA form, the CDR3 reads TGCGCCAGCAGCCAAGATCTAGAGGTCTGGGGCTACACCTTC. This sequence encodes CASSQDLEVWGYTF.

The gene calls are TRBV30 and TRBJ2-7; D is possibly TRBD2 (5 bases). The CDR3 totals 13 residues. The germline gives CDR1 GTSNPN, CDR2 SVGIG (reference sequence). V was pared by 4 bases and J by 5 bases, with 15 bases between. The CDR3 sequence is CAWTARAGDEQYF. CDR3 nucleotides: TGTGCCTGGACGGCGCGGGCCGGGGACGAGCAGTACTTC.

This clone was detected once. This chain links TRBV19 with TRBJ1-6; D remains unclear. Between the trimmed V and J ends, which lost 3 bases and 5 bases, there was a span of 17 bases. Germline V gene sequence: CDR1 LNHDA, CDR2 SQIVND (reference sequence). This CDR3 contains 17 residues. The CDR3 region is CASSMTREANDNSPLHF. The CDR3, as DNA: TGTGCCAGTAGTATGACGAGGGAAGCCAACGATAATTCACCCCTCCACTTT.

V usage is TRBV6-1 and J usage is TRBJ1-4; TRBD1 aligns across 9 bases. V shed 3 bases and J 8 bases; nucleotides not matched to a gene: 7. The CDR3 consists of 15 residues. Germline V gives CDR1 MNHNS, CDR2 SASEGT. The CDR3 sequence: CASSETGGTVEKLFF. The CDR3 DNA reads TGTGCCAGCAGTGAGACAGGGGGAACAGTGGAAAAACTGTTTTTT.

The chain combines TRBV6-5 with TRBJ2-5, with D unresolved. The germline V gene encodes CDR1 MNHEY and CDR2 SVGAGI. V lost 1 base and J lost 5, with 11 bases in between. There are 14 residues in the CDR3. CDR3 protein: CASSYLASPETQYF. As DNA, the CDR3 is TGTGCCAGCAGTTACTTAGCTTCCCCTGAGACCCAGTACTTC.

The rearrangement joins TRBV10-3 to TRBJ1-4; 9 nucleotides align to TRBD1. V trimming: 6 bases; J trimming: 8 bases; junction bases outside the gene matches: 10. The germline CDR1 and CDR2 sequences are ENHRY and SYGVKD. The CDR3 totals 15 residues. CDR3 DNA sequence: TGTGCCATCAGCCCAGGGACAGGGCTCCGGGAAAAACTGTTTTTT. It encodes CAISPGTGLREKLFF.

The J gene is TRBJ2-1, the V gene TRBV7-2, with TRBD2 as a possible D gene (7 bases). Per germline, CDR1 SGHTA and CDR2 FQGNSA. The CDR3 runs to 18 residues. V lost 6 bases, J lost 1 base, and 22 bases lay in between. The CDR3 DNA sequence: TGTGCCAGCAGTTTTTTGCCCGGGGGGCCCCAGTCCTACAATGAGCAGTTCTTC. Amino acids: CASSFLPGGPQSYNEQFF.

The genes are TRBV4-2 and TRBJ2-3, with 10 nucleotides matching TRBD2. Germline CDR1 and CDR2: LGHNA and YNFKEQ. The CDR3 extends over 18 amino acids. The trim removed 0 bases at V and 5 bases at J, leaving 11 bases unmatched. As DNA, the CDR3 is TGTGCCAGCAGCCAAGAGCCTACAGCGGGGGGGCAGGAAGATACGCAGTATTTT. It codes for CASSQEPTAGGQEDTQYF.

Only a few counts were recorded for this clone. The chain links TRBV4-1 to TRBJ2-7, with TRBD2 identical over 9 bases. The trim removed 0 bases at V and 6 bases at J, leaving 9 bases unmatched. CDR1 and CDR2 from the germline V gene are MGHRA and YSYEKL. The length of the CDR3 is 16 residues. The CDR3 protein is CASSQDVPSGAREQYF. DNA for the CDR3: TGCGCCAGCAGCCAAGATGTCCCTAGCGGGGCTCGCGAGCAGTACTTC.

This clone is a singleton in its sample. The chain has TRBV7-6 and TRBJ1-2; unclear D gene. The CDR3 is 13 residues long. Germline V gene sequence: CDR1 SGHVS, CDR2 FNYEAQ. The V gene lost 4 bases and the J gene lost 7 bases, with 13 bases spanning the gap. The CDR3 protein is CASSSGRSLGYTF. The DNA for the CDR3 is TGTGCCAGCAGCTCTGGGCGATCCCTTGGCTACACCTTC. The whole variable domain, remainder taken from reference TRBV7-6 and TRBJ1-2, is GAGVSQSPRYKVTKRGQDVALRCDPISGHVSLYWYRQALGQGPEFLTYFNYEAQQDKSGLPNDRFSAERPEGSISTLTIQRTEQRDSAMYRCASSSGRSLGYTFGSGTRLTVV.

The chain joins TRBV19 to TRBJ1-1, with D unclear. The germline V gene has CDR1 LNHDA and CDR2 SQIVND (reference sequence). V lost 0 bases, J lost 5 bases, and 7 bases lay in between. The CDR3 length is 13 residues. Here the CDR3 DNA reads TGTGCCAGTAGTATAGATGGGGAGACTGAAGCTTTCTTT. Its translation is CASSIDGETEAFF.

The chain is built from TRBV28 and TRBJ1-1; tentatively, D is TRBD1 (5 bases). CDR3 size: 13 residues. Germline V gene lookup returns CDR1 MDHEN and CDR2 SYDVKM. V lost 6 bases, J lost 1 base, and 9 bases lay in between. CDR3 DNA: TGTGCCAGCAGCTGGGACTGGAACACTGAAGCTTTCTTT. Its protein product is CASSWDWNTEAFF.